One sample yielded the 4 T cell receptor beta chains listed below, sequenced in a study of Ad26.COV2.S vaccination and SARS-CoV-2 variants. Treatment indicated: about 20 received Ad26.COV2.S at low or high dose, single or two shots; 5 received placebo; per-sample allocation not given. Day 63 after the first injection of vaccine or placebo was the sampling time. Clones were sequenced by immunoSEQ multiplex PCR, and TCRdb holds only the in-frame ones, with some missing. The sample has about 680,000 clones, roughly 90% seen once; the top ten hold over 1.3%. The sample here was peripheral blood, taken in a trial of Ad26.COV2.S vaccine versus placebo. These receptors originate from a person between 18 and 65 years old who received the Ad26.COV2.S COVID-19 vaccine or a placebo.

The J gene is TRBJ1-4, the V gene TRBV5-8, with 11 bases fitting TRBD1. Germline trimming cut 4 bases from V and 7 bases from J; bases unmatched to any gene: 9. Per the germline V gene, CDR1 is SGHTS and CDR2 is YDEGEE. CDR3 length: 16 residues. The CDR3 is CASSPGTGGGGEKLFF. For the CDR3, the DNA is TGTGCCAGCAGCCCCGGGACAGGGGGAGGAGGTGAAAAACTGTTTTTT.

CDR3 coding DNA: TGTGCCAGTGGACCCGAGGGCCCTCGGTACAATGAGCAGTTCTTC. Translating gives CASGPEGPRYNEQFF. The chain employs TRBV19 and TRBJ2-1; possible D gene TRBD2, 5 bases. Trimming took off 8 bases at V and 4 bases at J, with 18 bases between the two ends. The CDR3 has 15 amino acids. CDR1 and CDR2 (germline): LNHDA, SQIVND (reference sequence).

The chain recombines TRBV6-5 with TRBJ1-6; D ambiguous. V dropped 6 bases and J dropped 0 bases, with 6 bases sitting between them. The CDR3 runs to 14 residues. Germline lookup yields CDR1 MNHEY and CDR2 SVGAGI. CDR3 sequence: CASSSSSYNSPLHF. The CDR3 bases are TGTGCCAGCAGCTCGAGCTCCTATAATTCACCCCTCCACTTT.

The V call is TRBV11-2, the J call TRBJ2-1; 10 nucleotides align to TRBD2. V was clipped by 4 bases and J by 2 bases; unmatched bases: 5. CDR1 SGHAT and CDR2 FQNNGV come from the germline V gene. The CDR3 is 16 amino acids. CDR3 nucleotides: TGTGCCAGCAGCTCCCCCCTAGCGGGGGCCTACAATGAGCAGTTCTTC. Residues: CASSSPLAGAYNEQFF.